What follows are 17 T cell receptor beta chains derived from one specimen sequenced in a study of human T cells and chemical hapten exposure. A single record per CDR3 protein comes from TCRdb applying MiXCR to the RACE reads. The sample holds 95,000 to 100,000 distinct CDR3 sequences, about 10% seen once. The time point is: pre-sensitization, week 0. Treatment in this sample: therapeutic diphenylcyclopropenone sensitization with weekly scalp DPC. The source material was whole blood, sampled in connection with sensitization to the hapten diphenylcyclopropenone (DPC). Receptors were obtained from an older woman with alopecia areata. Some clones in this sample may be carry-over from other donors' samples.

In this sample, this clonotype turned up many times. The chain uses TRBV18 and TRBJ2-6; D is unclear. Germline CDR1 reads KGHSH; CDR2 reads LQKENI. Trimming removed 6 bases at V and 0 bases at J, with 6 bases between. The CDR3 totals 14 residues. The CDR3 DNA reads as TGTGCCAGCTCTCCCGACTCTGGGGCCAACGTCCTGACTTTC. Its translation: CASSPDSGANVLTF.

This clonotype was seen only a few times. The chain combines TRBV9 with TRBJ2-7; a weak D match, TRBD2 (6 bases). This CDR3 has 19 amino acids. The V end was cut by 5 bases, the J end by 0 bases, with 27 bases between. Germline V CDR1 and CDR2: SGDLS, YYNGEE. The CDR3 sequence is CASSRNAGTHLQSSYEQYF. The DNA of the CDR3 is TGTGCCAGCAGTCGCAACGCCGGGACTCACCTTCAGAGCTCCTACGAGCAGTACTTC.

This clonotype was detected ten times or more. The V gene is TRBV20-1, the J gene TRBJ1-2; D is unresolved. CDR3 size: 15 residues. Germline-derived CDR1 and CDR2 are DFQATT and SNEGSKA (reference sequence). Trimming took 1 base from V and 6 from J, leaving 18 bases between them. The CDR3 is CSARVRKGNLDGYTF. The CDR3 DNA sequence: TGCAGTGCTAGAGTCAGGAAGGGAAACCTGGATGGCTACACCTTC.

This clonotype was detected ten times or more. The gene calls are TRBV6-2 or TRBV6-3 and TRBJ2-7; 7 nucleotides match TRBD2. The CDR3 spans 16 residues. CDR1 and CDR2 from the germline V gene are MNHEY and SVGEGT. Trimming at V came to 4 bases and at J to 4 bases, leaving 13 bases not matched to a gene. The CDR3 DNA is TGTGCCAGCAGTTTCGCCCTCCGGGACTACACATACGAGCAGTACTTC. Translation: CASSFALRDYTYEQYF.

The chain uses TRBV29-1 and TRBJ2-7; no clear D. Germline V gives CDR1 SQVTM, CDR2 ANQGSEA. The CDR3 runs to 11 residues. V lost 0 bases, J lost 9 bases, and 9 bases lay in between. The CDR3 sequence is CSVEDLRGQYF. As DNA, the CDR3 is TGCAGCGTTGAAGATCTTCGCGGGCAGTACTTC.

The V call is TRBV7-2, the J call TRBJ2-5; D call uncertain. This CDR3 is 14 amino acids long. Deletions cut 7 bases from V and 2 bases from J, with 14 bases between. The germline gives CDR1 SGHTA, CDR2 FQGNSA. CDR3 coding DNA: TGTGCCAGCACCGAGTACTGGGCGCAAGAGACCCAGTACTTC. It specifies CASTEYWAQETQYF.

This clonotype was seen at least ten times. The V and J genes are TRBV7-9 and TRBJ2-1, with D perhaps given as TRBD1 or TRBD2 (5 bases each). Germline CDR1 reads SEHNR; CDR2 reads FQNEAQ (reference sequence). The CDR3 covers 17 residues. V was cut by 3 bases and J by 5 bases, with 20 bases left in between. In DNA, the CDR3 is TGTGCCAGCAGCTTTTGGGGGTCGGGTTTTGGTCACAATGAGCAGTTCTTC. This sequence encodes CASSFWGSGFGHNEQFF.

This clonotype has a count of ten or more. This chain joins TRBV7-3 and TRBJ2-2, with 7 bases aligning to TRBD1. Germline V gene data show CDR1 as SGHTA and CDR2 as FQGTGA. The CDR3 loop spans 16 amino acids. V dropped 5 bases and J dropped 0; count of bases not matched to a gene: 6. CDR3 protein: CASSAHRGANTGELFF. CDR3 nucleotide sequence: TGTGCCAGCAGCGCGCACAGGGGCGCGAACACCGGGGAGCTGTTTTTT.

The chain carries TRBV2 and TRBJ1-5; no clear D gene. V was pared by 6 bases and J by 2 bases, with 8 bases between. This CDR3 has 13 amino acids. Germline assignment: CDR1 SNHLY and CDR2 FYNNEI. The CDR3 sequence: CASRGLGNQPQHF. In DNA form, the CDR3 reads TGTGCCAGCAGAGGACTTGGCAATCAGCCCCAGCATTTT. Supplemented by reference TRBV2 and TRBJ1-5, the full variable domain reads EPEVTQTPSHQVTQMGQEVILRCVPISNHLYFYWYRQILGQKVEFLVSFYNNEISEKSEIFDDQFSVERPDGSNFTLKIRSTKLEDSAMYFCASRGLGNQPQHFGDGTRLSIL.

The rearrangement joins TRBV30 to TRBJ2-2; the D is unclear. Trimming pared 0 bases from V and 4 bases from J, leaving 9 bases between. The CDR3 is 14 amino acids. Looked up from germline, CDR1 is GTSNPN and CDR2 is SVGIG (reference sequence). The CDR3 loop reads CAWSVGSSTGELFF. CDR3 nucleotide sequence: TGTGCCTGGAGTGTCGGCAGTAGCACCGGGGAGCTGTTTTTT.

This clonotype has a handful of counts. The chain employs TRBV30 and TRBJ2-1; D perhaps matches TRBD1 (6 bases). CDR1 GTSNPN and CDR2 SVGIG come from the germline V gene (reference sequence). The length of the CDR3 is 13 residues. V lost 5 bases and J lost 4, with 12 bases in between. This CDR3 reads CAWCGGSYNEQFF. In DNA, the CDR3 is TGTGCCTGGTGTGGGGGCTCGTACAATGAGCAGTTCTTC.

This clonotype was recorded at least ten times. The chain uses TRBV6-6 and TRBJ1-1, with D perhaps TRBD1 (5 bases). The germline V gene has CDR1 MNHNY and CDR2 SVGAGI (reference sequence). The length of the CDR3 is 13 residues. V was clipped by 6 bases and J by 4 bases, with 12 bases between them. CDR3 protein: CASRVGQGTEAFF. The CDR3 DNA is TGTGCCAGCAGGGTGGGGCAGGGCACTGAAGCTTTCTTT.

This clonotype came up many times. CDR3 DNA: TGCAGCGTTGAACGGAGCGGTCTGGGAAACACCATATATTTT. Translated, it gives CSVERSGLGNTIYF. The chain combines TRBV29-1 with TRBJ1-3; D call uncertain. This CDR3 is built from 14 residues. V was pared by 2 bases and J by 4 bases, with 12 bases between. Looked up from germline, CDR1 is SQVTM and CDR2 is ANQGSEA. Filled out from reference TRBV29-1 and TRBJ1-3, the complete variable domain reads SAVISQKPSRDICQRGTSLTIQCQVDSQVTMMFWYRQQPGQSLTLIATANQGSEATYESGFVIDKFPISRPNLTFSTLTVSNMSPEDSSIYLCSVERSGLGNTIYFGEGSWLTVV.

In its sample, this clonotype was seen many times. The chain couples TRBV2 to TRBJ1-3, with D uncertain. V lost 3 bases to trimming and J lost 2 bases, with 8 bases between them. CDR1 is SNHLY, CDR2 FYNNEI, per germline. The CDR3 sequence is 14 residues long. CDR3 coding DNA: TGTGCCAGCAGTGAGGTCAGCGCTGGAAACACCATATATTTT. This sequence encodes CASSEVSAGNTIYF.

This clonotype came up many times. The chain links TRBV7-2 to TRBJ2-3; 10 bases match TRBD2. J was trimmed by 6 bases and V by 8 bases; bases with no gene match: 8. This CDR3 has 14 amino acids. Germline CDR1 is SGHTA and CDR2 is FQGNSA. The CDR3 coding sequence is TGTGCCAGCGGCCCTCTAGCGGGGGCGGATACGCAGTATTTT. Its protein is CASGPLAGADTQYF.

This clonotype was detected once. The chain couples TRBV20-1 to TRBJ1-5, with a possible D match to TRBD1 (6 bases). Per the germline V gene, CDR1 is DFQATT and CDR2 is SNEGSKA (reference sequence). CDR3 length: 13 amino acids. V was clipped by 3 bases and J by 6 bases, with 12 bases between them. The CDR3, as DNA: TGCAGTGCTAGCCCACAGGGCCCTCAGCCCCAGCATTTT. Translated, it gives CSASPQGPQPQHF.

Many counts were recorded for this clonotype. This chain uses TRBV12-3 or TRBV12-4 with TRBJ1-3; TRBD1 might be the D (6 bases). V gave up 5 bases and J gave up 1 base, with 9 bases separating them. This CDR3 contains 14 residues. The CDR3 coding sequence is TGTGCCAGCAGTAAAGGGGGATCTGGAAACACCATATATTTT. This gives the protein CASSKGGSGNTIYF.